This T cell receptor beta chain appears in the sequencing data of a study of blood T cell repertoires in COVID-19 (dated by TCRdb to 2020 to 2022). For the wider study: The collaborator samples originated in the United States, Italy and Spain and spanned the acute and convalescent phases of COVID-19. The prospective study material was composed of cDNA or gDNA derived from T cells, B-cell-depleted T cells, or PBMCs. The dataset comprised deeply sampled blood TCRbeta repertoires from subjects exposed to, actively infected with, or recovered from COVID-19. The repertoires were released in a freely available public database meant as a resource for research on the immune response to SARS-CoV-2. The samples were drawn from the first 160 participants of the ongoing ImmuneRACE study and from 950 to 1,500 subjects provided by 6 global collaborators. Sample metadata almost always included a de-identified subject ID, COVID-19 status, age in years and sex. Where available, HLA class I and class II types were obtained from metadata supplied by the sample provider rather than from assay-based typing.

TCRbeta CDR3 regions were amplified from genomic DNA by means of the immunoSEQ Assay, a bias-controlled multiplex PCR. The original pipeline was this. The number of nucleated cells in each sample was estimated from the amplification of reference gene primers within the assay. Sequence reads were collapsed and filtered to measure the absolute abundance of every unique TCRbeta CDR3 rearrangement. For each sample, productive Simpson clonality was calculated as the square root of Simpson's diversity index over productive rearrangements. TCRdb stores this immuneACCESS table with in-frame sequences only. Part of the clones is absent; in the studies checked, under half of the shortfall reflects unresolved V genes, and no reason is known for the rest. V and J calls and clone size are copied from that table; D and trimming were computed from the DNA. The sample table holds about 140,000 clones, of which around 80% were seen once. Clones ranked in the top ten supply approximately 6% of the sample.

In the prospective study, participants were roughly 18 to 100 years old, resided in 24 geographic areas of the United States, and were enrolled through a virtual design. In the prospective study, cohorts were assigned on the basis of participant-reported clinical history obtained from a screening survey and a study questionnaire. ImmuneRACE Cohort 3 recovered participants were defined by two consecutive negative NP/OP PCR tests, healthcare professional clearance, or symptom resolution. In the prospective study, whole blood, serum and a nasopharyngeal or oropharyngeal swab were collected from each participant by mobile phlebotomists. Over an approximately 2-month period, participants in the prospective study had the option of providing additional blood draws and questionnaires. Prospective study blood samples were shipped either frozen or at room temperature before DNA extraction. V lost 1 base and J lost 3 bases; the stretch between them is 7 bases long. CDR3 length: 13 amino acids, cysteine to phenylalanine. The CDR3 DNA has 39 bases and is translated from base 1. Per the germline V gene, SGDLS is the CDR1 and YYNGEE is the CDR2.

Overall results and qualifications from the work: The amount of clinical and demographic metadata varied by source and participant and was provided uncurated.

As regards this clone: The target of this receptor is not known. The sample holds no much larger clone one base away, and base qualities are not on file.

The V and J segments used are TRBV9 and TRBJ2-5; TRBD2 is possibly the D segment (5 matching bases). Sequencing was performed on PBMCs or T cells enriched from blood (not recorded which). The sequence came from a woman between 45 and 65 years old who had recovered from COVID-19. The CDR3 region reads CASSVTGEETQYF. The nucleotides are TGTGCCAGCAGCGTAACCGGGGAAGAGACCCAGTACTTC.